This T cell receptor beta chain is from a study of OX40 agonist ivuxolimab in advanced cancers. To note about this clone: The antigen remains unidentified.

Per germline, CDR1 LGHNA and CDR2 YSLEER. The CDR3 extends over 16 amino acids. With 0 bases clipped from V and 1 base from J, the junction kept 2 bases outside the gene matches. Measured with immunoSEQ multiplex PCR; TCRdb has only the in-frame clones, and not every one. The profile shows 55,000 to 75,000 clones, more than 75% of them singletons. Study results and caveats: Blood T cells, both CD4+ and CD8+, expanded clonally by week 6 at 0.1 to 3.0 mg/kg.

V is TRBV4-3 and J is TRBJ1-4; 7 positions match TRBD1. The sample in question was CD4+ or CD8+ T cells sorted from blood, obtained in a trial of the OX40 agonist ivuxolimab. The receptor's source is an adult with an advanced solid tumor such as melanoma, head and neck, liver or kidney cancer. The CDR3 spells CASSQDRQGTNEKLFF. The CDR3, as DNA: TGCGCCAGCAGCCAAGACCGACAGGGAACTAATGAAAAACTGTTTTTT.